The 10 T cell receptor beta chains reported below all come from one sample, sequenced in a study of blood T cell repertoires in COVID-19. The method was immunoSEQ multiplex PCR; TCRdb's version includes in-frame clones alone and lacks a portion of them. This table has 100,000 to 150,000 clones, approximately 85% appearing once. Specimen: peripheral blood. The receptor set was obtained from a man aged 25 to 40 with COVID-19, enrolled during active disease.

V is TRBV29-1 and J is TRBJ2-3; 9 nucleotides line up with TRBD1. V trimming: 6 bases; J trimming: 14 bases; junction bases outside the gene matches: 9. From germline, CDR1 is SQVTM and CDR2 ANQGSEA. This CDR3 region has 11 residues. CDR3 DNA: TGCAGCGTCCGCTGGGGGACAGGGCGGTATTTT. Protein: CSVRWGTGRYF.

The chain employs TRBV6-5 and TRBJ2-7, with D possibly matching TRBD1 (6 bases). This CDR3 region has 14 residues. Germline V lookup: CDR1 MNHEY, CDR2 SVGAGI. Trimming shortened V by 11 bases and J by 5 bases, and 22 bases separated the two germline ends. CDR3 nucleotide sequence: TGTGCCCGCTCCGAGACAGGCTTGGGTCACGAGCAGTACTTC. This sequence encodes CARSETGLGHEQYF.

J is TRBJ2-2 and V is TRBV18; D is unclear. The CDR3 contains 14 residues. CDR1 and CDR2 from the germline V gene are KGHSH and LQKENI. Trimming shortened V by 6 bases and J by 1 base, and 9 bases separated the two germline ends. Written as DNA, the CDR3 is TGTGCCAGCTCGAGTTTGGTGAACACCGGGGAGCTGTTTTTT. Its translation: CASSSLVNTGELFF.

CDR3 region: CASSLGMVNREGEKLFF. The CDR3 DNA reads as TGCGCCAGCAGCTTGGGTATGGTAAACAGGGAAGGTGAAAAACTGTTTTTT. The chain carries TRBV5-1 and TRBJ1-4; possible D gene TRBD1, 6 bases. This CDR3 spans 17 amino acids. The germline V and J ends were trimmed by 0 bases and 7 bases, with 19 bases remaining between them. The germline V gene encodes CDR1 SGHRS and CDR2 YFSETQ.

The V gene is TRBV29-1, the J gene TRBJ1-2; no definite D call. The V gene lost 4 bases and the J gene lost 7 bases, with 10 bases spanning the gap. Germline V lookup: CDR1 SQVTM, CDR2 ANQGSEA. The CDR3 length is 11 residues. The CDR3 loop is CSVVAIFGYTF. The CDR3 DNA sequence: TGCAGCGTTGTAGCCATCTTTGGCTACACCTTC.

V usage is TRBV7-9 and J usage is TRBJ2-7, with 7 nucleotides matching TRBD2. This CDR3 comprises 15 residues. In germline, CDR1 is SEHNR, CDR2 FQNEAQ (reference sequence). The junction had 8 bases not matched to a gene; V was cut back by 5 bases and J by 1 base. CDR3 sequence: CASSPPGAGSYEQYF. CDR3 nucleotides: TGTGCCAGCAGCCCCCCCGGAGCGGGGTCCTACGAGCAGTACTTC. Filled out from reference TRBV7-9 and TRBJ2-7, the complete variable domain reads DTGVSQNPRHKITKRGQNVTFRCDPISEHNRLYWYRQTLGQGPEFLTYFQNEAQLEKSRLLSDRFSAERPKGSFSTLEIQRTEQGDSAMYLCASSPPGAGSYEQYFGPGTRLTVT.

CDR3 bases: TGCAGCGCCCTTATCGGTAACAGCTACAATGAGCAGTTCTTC. Translated, it gives CSALIGNSYNEQFF. This chain joins TRBV29-1 and TRBJ2-1; D is undetermined. Trimming removed 7 bases at V and 3 bases at J, with 16 bases between. The V gene's germline CDR1 is SQVTM and CDR2 ANQGSEA. The CDR3 contains 14 residues.

The chain has TRBV14 and TRBJ1-2, with D possibly TRBD1 on 6 matching bases. This CDR3 has 15 residues. Germline-derived CDR1 and CDR2 are SGHDN and FVKESK. V was pared by 4 bases and J by 8 bases, with 20 bases between. The CDR3 DNA follows: TGTGCCAGCAGCCCTCTAGGGGGAGTGATTGGGGGCTACACCTTC. Amino acids: CASSPLGGVIGGYTF.

The chain carries TRBV5-6 and TRBJ1-2; D is ambiguous. The CDR3 has 14 residues. V gave up 4 bases and J gave up 2 bases, with 12 bases separating them. In germline, CDR1 is SGHDT, CDR2 YYEEEE. CDR3 DNA: TGTGCCAGCAGCATCGGGAGTTCCAACTATGGCTACACCTTC. This codes for CASSIGSSNYGYTF.

J is TRBJ1-5 and V is TRBV10-3, with 9 nucleotides matching TRBD1. V lost 8 bases to trimming and J lost 10 bases; unmatched junction nucleotides: 9. Per germline, CDR1 ENHRY and CDR2 SYGVKD. CDR3 length: 13 residues. The CDR3 protein is CAIPDRGLKPQHF. In nucleotides, the CDR3 is TGTGCCATCCCCGACAGGGGGTTGAAACCCCAGCATTTT.